This T cell receptor (beta chain) was retrieved from a study of blood T cell repertoires in COVID-19. Study as a whole: Nucleic acid was either cDNA or gDNA, and it came from T cells, B-cell-depleted T cells, or PBMCs.

With regard to this clone: The sample contains more than one DNA sequence encoding this CDR3.

All enrollees were roughly 18 to 89 years old and from roughly 22 US areas. TCRdb keeps only in-frame clones here, not all; method: immunoSEQ multiplex PCR. The sample holds around 250,000 clones, 85% seen once. The source of this sequence is a woman aged 50 to 60 with acute COVID-19. Sequencing was carried out using PBMCs or T cells enriched from blood (not recorded which).

This CDR3 is CSVVGEGTEAFF. CDR3 bases: TGCAGCGTTGTTGGGGAGGGCACTGAAGCTTTCTTT. The rearrangement joins TRBV29-1 to TRBJ1-1; D gene unclear. Germline V lookup: CDR1 SQVTM, CDR2 ANQGSEA. Trimming removed 4 bases from V and 4 bases from J, with 10 bases in between. The CDR3 is made up of 12 amino acids. Drawing the rest from reference TRBV29-1 and TRBJ1-1, the complete variable domain is SAVISQKPSRDICQRGTSLTIQCQVDSQVTMMFWYRQQPGQSLTLIATANQGSEATYESGFVIDKFPISRPNLTFSTLTVSNMSPEDSSIYLCSVVGEGTEAFFGQGTRLTVV.